These 7 T cell receptor beta chains were all obtained from the same sample, sequenced in a study of T cells in Graves' hyperthyroidism and ophthalmopathy (dated by TCRdb to between 2018 and 2021). The library was made by multiplex PCR. The sequencer listed for this sample is Illumina HiSeq 2000. The TCR beta CDR3 regions were amplified from the RNA transcripts. A first-round RT-PCR of the TCR CDR3 used the HTBI primer set with the Qiagen OneStep RT-PCR kit. TCRdb's own reprocessing of the public reads used fastp at Q25 and MiXCR and kept productive beta chains. Rows are unified per CDR3 protein, each entry keeping the most common DNA and genes. The sample records 340,000 or so distinct CDR3 sequences, over 15% of which are singletons. Approximately 31% of the sample comes from the top ten. The sample taken for sequencing was blood. Receptor source: a man aged 25 to 45 with Graves' hyperthyroidism.

This clonotype occurred many times. The chain has TRBV7-3 and TRBJ1-1, with a weak D call TRBD1 (5 bases). The CDR3 has 13 residues. Germline V gene lookup returns CDR1 SGHTA and CDR2 FQGTGA. V lost 6 bases, J lost 5 bases, and 13 bases lay in between. DNA of the CDR3: TGTGCCAGCAGTTCAACGGGGGAGACTGAAGCTTTCTTT. This gives the protein CASSSTGETEAFF.

This clonotype was detected many times. The chain joins TRBV5-1 to TRBJ2-1, with 10 bases fitting TRBD2. The CDR3 runs 14 residues. Germline CDR1 reads SGHRS; CDR2 reads YFSETQ. V trimming: 4 bases; J trimming: 7 bases; junction bases outside the gene matches: 5. The CDR3 DNA is TGCGCCAGCAGCCTTCAGACTAGCGGGAATGAGCAGTTCTTC. As protein: CASSLQTSGNEQFF. The full variable domain, in which reference TRBV5-1 and TRBJ2-1 provide the parts outside the CDR3, is KAGVTQTPRYLIKTRGQQVTLSCSPISGHRSVSWYQQTPGQGLQFLFEYFSETQRNKGNFPGRFSGRQFSNSRSEMNVSTLELGDSALYLCASSLQTSGNEQFFGPGTRLTVL.

This clonotype was seen only a few times. This chain connects TRBV6-2 or TRBV6-3 to TRBJ1-1; 8 bases line up with TRBD1. The ends lost 4 bases at V and 7 bases at J; junction bases unmatched: 8. Germline lookup yields CDR1 MNHEY and CDR2 SVGEGT. The CDR3 is 14 amino acids. The DNA for the CDR3 is TGTGCCAGCAGTTTCACCCAGACAGGGGTTGAAGCTTTCTTT. It yields the protein CASSFTQTGVEAFF.

Regarding this clonotype: Given a much more abundant clone one base away, this may be a read error. This chain uses TRBV29-1 with TRBJ2-1; D is undetermined. Germline CDR1 and CDR2: SQVTM and ANQGSEA. The CDR3 runs 10 residues. The CDR3 is CGVVHNEQFF. CDR3 DNA: TGCGGCGTTGTTCACAATGAGCAGTTCTTC.

For the CDR3, the DNA is TGTGCCAGCAGTTACATTGGGACTAGCGGGTACGAGCAGTACTTC. It codes for CASSYIGTSGYEQYF. The chain couples TRBV27 to TRBJ2-7, with 12 bases matching TRBD2. Trimming at V came to 4 bases and at J to 4 bases, leaving 5 bases not matched to a gene. The CDR3 runs to 15 residues. Germline values: CDR1 MNHEY, CDR2 SMNVEV (reference sequence).

Ten or more counts support this clonotype. The rearrangement joins TRBV2 to TRBJ2-1; no definite D call. The CDR3 consists of 16 residues. The V gene's germline CDR1 is SNHLY and CDR2 FYNNEI. V dropped 1 base and J dropped 7 bases, with 17 bases sitting between them. CDR3 in amino acids: CASSEGVGIVSNEQFF. CDR3 in DNA: TGTGCCAGCAGTGAAGGAGTGGGCATCGTTTCTAATGAGCAGTTCTTC.

This clonotype was observed a handful of times. This sequence joins TRBV7-6 and TRBJ1-2, with 8 bases identical to TRBD1. With 1 base clipped from V and 2 bases from J, the junction kept 6 bases outside the gene matches. This CDR3 has 16 residues. Germline assignment: CDR1 SGHVS and CDR2 FNYEAQ. The CDR3 DNA is TGTGCCAGCAGCTTAGGGCCCTGGACAGGGAACTATGGCTACACCTTC. Translation: CASSLGPWTGNYGYTF. Full variable domain (remainder filled in from reference TRBV7-6 and TRBJ1-2): GAGVSQSPRYKVTKRGQDVALRCDPISGHVSLYWYRQALGQGPEFLTYFNYEAQQDKSGLPNDRFSAERPEGSISTLTIQRTEQRDSAMYRCASSLGPWTGNYGYTFGSGTRLTVV.